Listed below are T cell receptor beta chains from one sample, sequenced in a study of regulatory T cells in long-lasting Graves disease. TCRdb re-derived calls from the multiplex PCR reads in MiXCR, one entry per CDR3 protein. This sample has roughly 400,000 distinct CDR3 sequences, with about 20% found just once. The sequenced sample was peripheral blood mononuclear cells (PBMCs), obtained when the disease was refractory, from a patient treated with antithyroid drugs. Receptors were obtained from a female donor with Graves disease. CDR3s include the opening cysteine and the closing phenylalanine or tryptophan. D genes are given only for firm matches. The size entry is marked missing in some rows and otherwise reads once, few, many or a size class.

D gene | J gene | clone size | V gene | CDR3 DNA | CDR3 protein
. | TRBJ2-2 | . | TRBV6-4 | TGTGCCAGCAGTTACGACAGTAACACCGGGGAGCTGTTTTTT | CASSYDSNTGELFF
TRBD1 | TRBJ1-2 | . | TRBV7-2 | TGTGCCAGCAGCTTCCGGGACAGGGAGGCTCATGGCTACACCTTC | CASSFRDREAHGYTF
. | TRBJ2-3 | few | TRBV12-3/TRBV12-4 | TGTGCCAGCAGTTTTGGTCTGGGGGGAGCGGTCACAGATACGCAGTATTTT | CASSFGLGGAVTDTQYF
. | TRBJ1-2 | many | TRBV28 | TGTGCCAGCAGTCCCGACGTATTTAACTATGGCTACACCTTC | CASSPDVFNYGYTF
. | TRBJ1-3 | few | TRBV7-2 | TGTGCCAGCAGCCCCGGGACACTCGTTTCTGGAAACACCATATATTTT | CASSPGTLVSGNTIYF
. | TRBJ1-1 | few | TRBV5-1 | TGCGCCAGCAGCGAGGGCCCCACCTCGGACACTGAAGCTTTCTTT | CASSEGPTSDTEAFF
. | TRBJ2-7 | . | TRBV27 | TGTGCCAGTAATCGGGACATTATCTACGAGCAGTACTTC | CASNRDIIYEQYF
. | TRBJ1-3 | . | TRBV19 | TGTGCCAGTAGTCCGGACAGCCTCAGCTACTCTGGAAACACCATATATTTT | CASSPDSLSYSGNTIYF
. | TRBJ2-7 | few | TRBV7-8 | TGTGCCAGCAGCTTACGACCGGGGGCAAGTGGCTACGAGCAGTACTTC | CASSLRPGASGYEQYF
TRBD1 | TRBJ2-7 | many | TRBV12-3/TRBV12-4 | TGTGCCAGCAGTCCCCCCCCAACAGGGGGCATTGTGTACGAGCAGTACTTC | CASSPPPTGGIVYEQYF
TRBD2 | TRBJ2-7 | . | TRBV20-1 | TGCAGTGCGTCTCTAGCGGGAGGAACCTACGAGCAGTACTTC | CSASLAGGTYEQYF
. | TRBJ2-1 | few | TRBV12-3/TRBV12-4 | TGTGCCAGCAGTCGGACTATTCCCCACAATGAGCAGTTCTTC | CASSRTIPHNEQFF
TRBD1 | TRBJ1-5 | . | TRBV20-1 | TGCAGTGCTAAGGTCCCGGGACAGGGTCAGCCCCAGCATTTT | CSAKVPGQGQPQHF
. | TRBJ1-1 | . | TRBV10-3 | TGTGCCATCAGTGACCCCTCAAATTACACTGAAGCTTTCTTT | CAISDPSNYTEAFF
TRBD1 | TRBJ1-3 | . | TRBV7-9 | TGTGCCAGCAGCCACGAGCAGGGGGCATTTGGAAACACCATATATTTT | CASSHEQGAFGNTIYF
TRBD1 | TRBJ2-5 | many | TRBV28 | TGTGCCAGCAGTTTCAACCCAGCGGGGACAGGGACGCGGGAGACCCAGTACTTC | CASSFNPAGTGTRETQYF
. | TRBJ2-7 | many | TRBV7-2 | TGTGCCAGCAGCTCCCTCTCCGGGACCCAGGGTTTGGAGCAGTACTTC | CASSSLSGTQGLEQYF
TRBD1 | TRBJ1-2 | many | TRBV28 | TGTGCCAGCAGTGATCCGGGACAGGGATATGGCTACACCTTC | CASSDPGQGYGYTF
TRBD1 | TRBJ1-1 | once | TRBV7-2 | TGTGCCAGCAGCCATCGCTCGAGACAGGGTAACCGGGACACTGAAGCTTTCTTT | CASSHRSRQGNRDTEAFF
TRBD2 | TRBJ2-1 | . | TRBV4-1 | TGCGCCAGCAGCCAACCCCCCGGGTCTAGCGGCCCTGGGCAGTTCTTC | CASSQPPGSSGPGQFF
. | TRBJ2-5 | many | TRBV7-2 | TGTGCCAGCAGCTTGGGGGGGCGGGAGACCCAGTACTTC | CASSLGGRETQYF
. | TRBJ1-2 | . | TRBV10-2 | TGCGCCAGCAGTGAGTCGATTGCCTATGGCTACACCTTC | CASSESIAYGYTF
TRBD1 | TRBJ1-1 | . | TRBV30 | TGTGCCTGGAGCCGCCCGCTGGGACAGGGGGCGAAGTTACACACTGAAGCTTTCTTT | CAWSRPLGQGAKLHTEAFF
. | TRBJ1-2 | . | TRBV2 | TGTGCCAGCAGCGCGGCGGGTGTCTATGGCTACACCTTC | CASSAAGVYGYTF